This TCR beta chain was identified during a study of cytomegalovirus exposure and HLA in healthy donors. Notes on the study in general: Many donors shared some public TCRs, even though most TCR sequences were rare. The study recorded more than 150 TCR beta chains that were cytomegalovirus-associated.

To note about this clone: Its antigen is still unknown.

Only in-frame clones appear in the TCRdb table, and some are missing; sequencing was by immunoSEQ multiplex PCR. The sample carries some 120,000 clones, about 84% recorded once. It was the roughly 120-subject validation cohort, separate from the roughly 700-subject first cohort, to which the donors belonged. The V gene's germline CDR1 is SQVTM and CDR2 ANQGSEA. The V end was cut by 4 bases, the J end by 3 bases, with 25 bases between. The CDR3 contains 17 residues. This TCR was recovered from a woman in her thirties in good health and CMV-seronegative. The genes are TRBV29-1 and TRBJ2-7, with D tentatively TRBD2 (6 bases). Sequencing used PBMCs. The DNA of the CDR3 is TGCAGCGTTGGAGTCCCCCGAGATGGGGGGAGCGGCTACGAGCAGTACTTC. Protein sequence: CSVGVPRDGGSGYEQYF.